The 31 T cell receptor beta chains below all came from one sample that was sequenced in a study of technical replicates of blood from a few donors. TCRdb's copy holds only in-frame clones and misses some; the assay was immunoSEQ multiplex PCR. The table includes tens of thousands of clones, 93% detected once. The sequenced sample was T cells isolated from PBMCs. The receptors were gathered from a human donor in good health.

The genes are TRBV6-1 and TRBJ2-7, with 9 bases lining up with TRBD1. CDR3 size: 13 residues. CDR1 MNHNS and CDR2 SASEGT come from the germline V gene. The trim removed 10 bases at V and 5 bases at J, leaving 9 bases unmatched. The CDR3: CATVSRTGDEQYF. The CDR3 region has the DNA TGTGCCACCGTCAGCCGGACAGGGGACGAGCAGTACTTC.

This rearrangement joins TRBV9 to TRBJ1-2; TRBD1 matches at 10 bases. The trim removed 4 bases at V and 8 bases at J, leaving 5 bases unmatched. CDR1 is SGDLS, CDR2 YYNGEE, per germline. CDR3 length equals 13 residues. CDR3 sequence: CASSLGQGDGYTF. The CDR3 DNA sequence: TGTGCCAGCAGCCTCGGACAGGGGGACGGCTACACCTTC.

This chain connects TRBV30 to TRBJ1-5, with a possible D match to TRBD1 (6 bases). Trimming pared 3 bases from V and 9 bases from J, leaving 21 bases between. This CDR3 has 15 amino acids. CDR1 is GTSNPN, CDR2 SVGIG, per germline (reference sequence). The CDR3 DNA follows: TGTGCCTGGAGGTCACGTTTCAGGGGCGCTTGGCCCCAGCATTTT. As protein: CAWRSRFRGAWPQHF.

The CDR3 spells CASSPPATGGPYEQYF. CDR3 DNA: TGTGCCAGCTCACCACCGGCGACGGGAGGGCCGTACGAGCAGTACTTC. The gene calls are TRBV18 and TRBJ2-7, with 8 bases lining up with TRBD2. Germline V gene lookup returns CDR1 KGHSH and CDR2 LQKENI. The V and J ends lost 0 bases and 4 bases, in that order; junction bases with no gene match: 8. CDR3 size: 16 residues. The entire variable domain, with the rest obtained from reference TRBV18 and TRBJ2-7, is as follows: NAGVMQNPRHLVRRRGQEARLRCSPMKGHSHVYWYRQLPEEGLKFMVYLQKENIIDESGMPKERFSAEFPKEGPSILRIQQVVRGDSAAYFCASSPPATGGPYEQYFGPGTRLTVT.

The V gene is TRBV6-5, the J gene TRBJ2-7; TRBD1 is a possible D gene (5 bases). The CDR3 extends over 11 amino acids. V lost 7 bases and J lost 3, with 7 bases in between. CDR1 and CDR2 (germline): MNHEY, SVGAGI. The CDR3 protein is CASTQGYEQYF. The CDR3 coding sequence is TGTGCCAGCACCCAGGGCTACGAGCAGTACTTC.

The chain employs TRBV5-4 and TRBJ1-2; possible D gene TRBD1, 5 bases. CDR1 is SGHNT and CDR2 is YYREEE in the germline V gene (reference sequence). The CDR3 runs 16 residues. The V end was cut by 2 bases, the J end by 9 bases, with 23 bases between. CDR3 sequence: CASSFLGGSEQRSYTF. CDR3 nucleotides: TGTGCCAGCAGCTTCTTGGGGGGATCAGAGCAGAGGAGCTACACCTTC.

Only one count was recorded for this clone. The V call is TRBV10-1, the J call TRBJ1-4; D call uncertain. The CDR3 is 14 amino acids. Per germline, CDR1 WNHNN and CDR2 SYGVQD (reference sequence). V was pared by 5 bases and J by 4 bases, with 11 bases between. DNA of the CDR3: TGCGCCAGCAGTACGGGGAGCCTTAATGAAAAACTGTTTTTT. Translation: CASSTGSLNEKLFF.

The V gene is TRBV19, the J gene TRBJ2-6, with 10 positions matching TRBD1. The CDR3 is 16 amino acids. Looked up from germline, CDR1 is LNHDA and CDR2 is SQIVND (reference sequence). V trimming: 6 bases; J trimming: 2 bases; junction bases outside the gene matches: 4. The CDR3, as DNA: TGTGCCAGTAGCGACAGGGGGCGGACTGGGGCCAACGTCCTGACTTTC. As protein: CASSDRGRTGANVLTF.

The chain has TRBV29-1 and TRBJ1-3, with 10 bases fitting TRBD1. CDR1 and CDR2 from the germline V gene are SQVTM and ANQGSEA. The J segment lost 2 bases and the V segment lost 5 bases, leaving 3 bases of the junction unmatched. The length of the CDR3 is 14 residues. CDR3 loop: CSVQGQGAGNTIYF. CDR3 DNA sequence: TGCAGCGTTCAAGGACAGGGGGCTGGAAACACCATATATTTT.

This clone has more than one count but fewer than ten. The V and J genes are TRBV29-1 and TRBJ1-3, with D tentatively TRBD1 (5 bases). Trimming pared 4 bases from V and 0 bases from J, leaving 10 bases between. The V gene's germline CDR1 is SQVTM and CDR2 ANQGSEA. This CDR3 is built from 14 residues. The CDR3 DNA reads TGCAGCGTTGTCGGGGGGTTCTCTGGAAACACCATATATTTT. Residues: CSVVGGFSGNTIYF.

This chain uses TRBV30 with TRBJ1-1; D is perhaps TRBD1 (5 bases). Germline CDR1 reads GTSNPN; CDR2 reads SVGIG (reference sequence). Trimming left V 4 bases short and J 0 bases short, with 9 bases between. The CDR3 is 13 residues long. CDR3 sequence: CAWKGTMNTEAFF. For the CDR3, the DNA is TGTGCCTGGAAGGGGACTATGAACACTGAAGCTTTCTTT.

This chain connects TRBV5-1 to TRBJ1-1; D not certain. The V end was cut by 0 bases, the J end by 9 bases, with 15 bases between. Germline V gene sequence: CDR1 SGHRS, CDR2 YFSETQ. This CDR3 spans 14 amino acids. The CDR3 sequence: CASSLDTARYKAFF. The CDR3, as DNA: TGCGCCAGCAGCTTGGACACAGCCAGATATAAAGCTTTCTTT.

This chain uses TRBV29-1 with TRBJ2-1; 10 positions match TRBD2. V lost 1 base, J lost 12 bases, and 18 bases stayed unmatched. From germline, CDR1 is SQVTM and CDR2 ANQGSEA. The CDR3 loop spans 17 amino acids. CDR3 protein: CSVEVRGGTSVSSWQFF. The CDR3 region has the DNA TGCAGCGTTGAAGTAAGGGGGGGGACTAGCGTTAGTTCGTGGCAGTTCTTC.

The chain uses TRBV25-1 and TRBJ1-1, with 7 positions matching TRBD1. This CDR3 has 15 amino acids. CDR1 and CDR2 from the germline V gene are MGHDK and SYGVNS. After removal of 8 bases from V and 6 bases from J, the junction contained 15 bases not matched to a gene. The CDR3 is CASGGATGLGAEAFF. CDR3 in DNA: TGTGCCAGCGGTGGGGCGACAGGGCTGGGAGCTGAAGCTTTCTTT. The whole variable domain, remainder taken from reference TRBV25-1 and TRBJ1-1, is EADIYQTPRYLVIGTGKKITLECSQTMGHDKMYWYQQDPGMELHLIHYSYGVNSTEKGDLSSESTVSRIRTEHFPLTLESARPSHTSQYLCASGGATGLGAEAFFGQGTRLTVV.

This chain links TRBV6-6 with TRBJ2-5; 11 nucleotides align to TRBD2. The CDR3 contains 16 residues. V was clipped by 6 bases and J by 3 bases; unmatched bases: 9. Germline V gene sequence: CDR1 MNHNY, CDR2 SVGAGI (reference sequence). Here the CDR3 DNA reads TGTGCCAGCAGGACGACTAGCGGGATTGAAAAAGAGACCCAGTACTTC. It specifies CASRTTSGIEKETQYF.

The V gene is TRBV14, the J gene TRBJ1-1; possibly TRBD1 for D (6 bases). Deletions cut 6 bases from V and 1 base from J, with 9 bases between. Germline assignment: CDR1 SGHDN and CDR2 FVKESK. The CDR3 extends over 13 amino acids. The CDR3, as DNA: TGTGCCAGCAGTCCCAGGGGGAACACTGAAGCTTTCTTT. This codes for CASSPRGNTEAFF.

This clone came up a few times. J is TRBJ2-1 and V is TRBV11-2; perhaps TRBD2 as D (6 bases). This CDR3 comprises 16 residues. Trimming shortened V by 1 base and J by 7 bases, and 17 bases separated the two germline ends. Germline V lookup: CDR1 SGHAT, CDR2 FQNNGV. Written as DNA, the CDR3 is TGTGCCAGCAGCTTAGGCCCGACTAGTGTGAGAAATGAGCAGTTCTTC. Translated: CASSLGPTSVRNEQFF.

The chain has TRBV11-2 and TRBJ2-3; 10 positions match TRBD2. Germline V gene sequence: CDR1 SGHAT, CDR2 FQNNGV. V was clipped by 1 base and J by 6 bases; unmatched bases: 13. CDR3 length: 18 amino acids. CDR3 in amino acids: CASSLVGASGGRRDTQYF. As DNA, the CDR3 is TGTGCCAGCAGCTTAGTGGGTGCTAGCGGGGGAAGGAGGGATACGCAGTATTTT. Complete variable domain (other parts from reference TRBV11-2 and TRBJ2-3): EAGVAQSPRYKIIEKRQSVAFWCNPISGHATLYWYQQILGQGPKLLIQFQNNGVVDDSQLPKDRFSAERLKGVDSTLKIQPAKLEDSAVYLCASSLVGASGGRRDTQYFGPGTRLTVL.

V usage is TRBV4-1 and J usage is TRBJ1-1; no definite D call. Trimming took 8 bases from V and 1 from J, leaving 8 bases between them. This CDR3 is built from 12 residues. Germline CDR1 and CDR2: MGHRA and YSYEKL. The DNA for the CDR3 is TGCGCCAGCCTCGGGAGGAACACTGAAGCTTTCTTT. The encoded protein is CASLGRNTEAFF.

A single count supports this clone. This chain links TRBV7-2 with TRBJ2-7; 9 nucleotides agree with TRBD2. CDR1 is SGHTA, CDR2 FQGNSA, per germline. The CDR3 is 14 amino acids. V gave up 5 bases and J gave up 3 bases; unmatched junction bases: 5. CDR3 nucleotide sequence: TGTGCCAGCAGCCCGGGACTAGCCGACTACGAGCAGTACTTC. Residues: CASSPGLADYEQYF.

V is TRBV4-1 and J is TRBJ2-1, with 9 bases matching TRBD2. CDR1 and CDR2 from the germline V gene are MGHRA and YSYEKL. This CDR3 has 17 amino acids. V lost 1 base to trimming and J lost 2 bases; unmatched junction nucleotides: 6. The CDR3 DNA follows: TGCGCCAGCAGCCAAGTTTTGGCGGGAGGGCCCTACAATGAGCAGTTCTTC. This sequence encodes CASSQVLAGGPYNEQFF.

This chain joins TRBV7-9 and TRBJ2-1, with 8 nucleotides matching TRBD2. CDR1 and CDR2 (germline): SEHNR, FQNEAQ (reference sequence). The CDR3 length is 16 residues. The ends lost 5 bases at V and 4 bases at J; junction bases unmatched: 10. This CDR3 reads CASSLDSSGPYNEQFF. In nucleotides, the CDR3 is TGTGCCAGCAGCCTAGATTCTAGCGGGCCTTACAATGAGCAGTTCTTC.

The chain uses TRBV5-1 and TRBJ1-3, with TRBD1 as a possible D gene (6 bases). The CDR3 has 16 amino acids. Germline CDR1 is SGHRS and CDR2 is YFSETQ. Trimming took 0 bases from V and 3 from J, leaving 13 bases between them. The CDR3 is CASSLAGTKFGNTIYF. The CDR3, as DNA: TGCGCCAGCAGCTTGGCCGGGACAAAATTTGGAAACACCATATATTTT.

V and J are TRBV19 and TRBJ1-1; D unclear. The CDR3 runs 14 residues. Germline lookup yields CDR1 LNHDA and CDR2 SQIVND (reference sequence). With 6 bases removed from V and 0 bases from J, the gap between germline ends came to 11 bases. CDR3 in DNA: TGTGCCAGTAGGCAGACTTCCATGAACACTGAAGCTTTCTTT. Protein sequence: CASRQTSMNTEAFF.

The chain recombines TRBV6-5 with TRBJ1-4; 11 bases align to TRBD1. CDR3 size: 16 residues. Germline lookup yields CDR1 MNHEY and CDR2 SVGAGI. Trimming cost V 4 bases and J 8 bases; bases outside gene matches: 9. CDR3 loop: CASSFIRTGGPEKLFF. The CDR3 DNA reads as TGTGCCAGCAGTTTTATACGGACAGGGGGCCCGGAAAAACTGTTTTTT.

V gene TRBV4-1 combines with J gene TRBJ2-2; TRBD2 matches 12 bases. Germline V CDR1 and CDR2: MGHRA, YSYEKL. V dropped 3 bases and J dropped 5; count of bases not matched to a gene: 7. The CDR3 has 17 amino acids. CDR3 DNA: TGCGCCAGCAGCCACCCTAGCGGGAGGGCCGGGACCGGGGAGCTGTTTTTT. Translation: CASSHPSGRAGTGELFF.

This clone has a single count. The chain carries TRBV4-1 and TRBJ2-5; 9 bases fit TRBD2. Germline trimming cut 0 bases from V and 9 bases from J; bases unmatched to any gene: 14. This CDR3 spans 17 amino acids. Germline CDR1 MGHRA, CDR2 YSYEKL. CDR3 sequence: CASSQDRGARGGGAQYF. The CDR3 DNA reads TGCGCCAGCAGCCAAGATCGCGGGGCGCGGGGGGGAGGGGCCCAGTACTTC.

The chain employs TRBV5-1 and TRBJ2-2, with a possible D match to TRBD2 (5 bases). CDR1 is SGHRS, CDR2 YFSETQ, per germline. There are 13 residues in the CDR3. The ends were cut back, 3 bases at V and 2 bases at J, with 5 bases in the middle. This chain's CDR3 is CASSWTNTGELFF. DNA for the CDR3: TGCGCCAGCAGCTGGACTAACACCGGGGAGCTGTTTTTT.

This sequence joins TRBV21-1 and TRBJ2-7; the listed D gene, TRBD1, was not tested against the DNA. TRBV21-1 is a pseudogene. CDR3 size: 17 residues. CDR3 sequence (DNA): TGTGCCAGCAGAATCGGAAAAAAACAGGGGGTTTACTACGAGCAGTACTTC. It yields the protein CASRIGKKQGVYYEQYF.

The gene calls are TRBV7-6 and TRBJ2-1, with D uncertain. The V end was cut by 2 bases, the J end by 4 bases, with 6 bases between. Germline values: CDR1 SGHVS, CDR2 FNYEAQ. The CDR3 extends over 13 amino acids. The CDR3: CASSLTGYNEQFF. Written as DNA, the CDR3 is TGTGCCAGCAGCTTAACCGGTTACAATGAGCAGTTCTTC.

This clone showed up just a few times. This chain joins TRBV4-1 and TRBJ1-2, with D unresolved. The length of the CDR3 is 14 residues. Germline CDR1 MGHRA, CDR2 YSYEKL. The V and J ends lost 0 bases and 3 bases respectively, with 8 bases between them. The CDR3 sequence: CASSQEVRDYGYTF. The CDR3, as DNA: TGCGCCAGCAGCCAAGAGGTTCGGGACTATGGCTACACCTTC.